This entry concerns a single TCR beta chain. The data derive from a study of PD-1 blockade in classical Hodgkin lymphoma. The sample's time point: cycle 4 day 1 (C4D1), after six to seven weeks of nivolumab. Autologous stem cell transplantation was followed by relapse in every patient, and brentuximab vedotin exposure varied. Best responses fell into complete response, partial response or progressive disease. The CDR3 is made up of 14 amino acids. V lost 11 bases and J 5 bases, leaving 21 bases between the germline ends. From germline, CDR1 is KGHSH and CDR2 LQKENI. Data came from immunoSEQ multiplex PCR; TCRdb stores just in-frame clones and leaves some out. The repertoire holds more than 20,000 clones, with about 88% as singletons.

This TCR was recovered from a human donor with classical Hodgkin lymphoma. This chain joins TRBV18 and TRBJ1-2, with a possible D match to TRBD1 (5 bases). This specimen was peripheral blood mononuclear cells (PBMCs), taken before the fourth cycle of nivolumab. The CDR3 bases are TGTGCCTGCATGGGGGTCCCCGGACCTTATGGCTACACCTTC. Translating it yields CACMGVPGPYGYTF.